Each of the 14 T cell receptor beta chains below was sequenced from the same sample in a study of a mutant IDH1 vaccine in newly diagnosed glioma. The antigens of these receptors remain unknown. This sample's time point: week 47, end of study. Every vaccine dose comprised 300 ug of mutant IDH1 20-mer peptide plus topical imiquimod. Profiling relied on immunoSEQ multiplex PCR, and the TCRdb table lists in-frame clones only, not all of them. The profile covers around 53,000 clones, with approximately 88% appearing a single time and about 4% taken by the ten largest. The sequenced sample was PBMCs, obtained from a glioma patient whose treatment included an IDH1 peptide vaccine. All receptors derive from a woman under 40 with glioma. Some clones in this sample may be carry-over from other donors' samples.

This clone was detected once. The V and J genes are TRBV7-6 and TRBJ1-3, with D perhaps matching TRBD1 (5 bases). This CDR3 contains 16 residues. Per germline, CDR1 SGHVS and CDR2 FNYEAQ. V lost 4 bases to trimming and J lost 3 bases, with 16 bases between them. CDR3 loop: CASSSKYGGIGNTIYF. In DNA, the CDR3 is TGTGCCAGCAGCTCCAAGTACGGGGGGATTGGAAACACCATATATTTT.

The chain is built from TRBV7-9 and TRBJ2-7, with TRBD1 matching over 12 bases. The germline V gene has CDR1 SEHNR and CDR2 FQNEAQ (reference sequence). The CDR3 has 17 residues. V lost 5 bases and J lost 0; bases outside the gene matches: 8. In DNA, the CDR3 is TGTGCCAGCAGCCCCGGGACAGGGGGCGAGATCTCCTACGAGCAGTACTTC. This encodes CASSPGTGGEISYEQYF.

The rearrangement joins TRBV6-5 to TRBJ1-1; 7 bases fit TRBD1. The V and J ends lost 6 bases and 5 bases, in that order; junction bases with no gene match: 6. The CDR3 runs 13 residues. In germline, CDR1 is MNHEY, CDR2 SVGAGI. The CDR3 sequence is CASSRQGKTEAFF. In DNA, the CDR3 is TGTGCCAGCAGCAGACAGGGAAAGACTGAAGCTTTCTTT.

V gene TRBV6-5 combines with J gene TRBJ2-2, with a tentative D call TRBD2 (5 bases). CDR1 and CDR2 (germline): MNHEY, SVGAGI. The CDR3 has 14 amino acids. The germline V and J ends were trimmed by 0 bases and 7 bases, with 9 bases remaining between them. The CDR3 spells CASSYSGEGGELFF. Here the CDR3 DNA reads TGTGCCAGCAGTTACTCGGGAGAAGGCGGGGAGCTGTTTTTT.

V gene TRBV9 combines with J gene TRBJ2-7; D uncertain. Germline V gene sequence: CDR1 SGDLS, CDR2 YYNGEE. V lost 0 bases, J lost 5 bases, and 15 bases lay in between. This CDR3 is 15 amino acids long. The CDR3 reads CASSVELTGRHEQYF. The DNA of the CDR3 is TGTGCCAGCAGCGTAGAGTTGACGGGCCGCCACGAGCAGTACTTC.

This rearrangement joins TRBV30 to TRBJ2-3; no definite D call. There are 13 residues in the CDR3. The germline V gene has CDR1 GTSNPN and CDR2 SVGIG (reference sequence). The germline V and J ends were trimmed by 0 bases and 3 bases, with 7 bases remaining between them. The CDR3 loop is CAWSVAGTDTQYF. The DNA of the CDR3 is TGTGCCTGGAGTGTTGCCGGGACAGATACGCAGTATTTT.

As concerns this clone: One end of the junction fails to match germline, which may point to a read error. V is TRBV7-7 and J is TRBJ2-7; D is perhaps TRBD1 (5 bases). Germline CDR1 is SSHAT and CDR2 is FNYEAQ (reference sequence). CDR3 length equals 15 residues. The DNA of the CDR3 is TGTGCTAGCAGCTTAGGAGTAGGGGCTAACTACGAGCAGTACTTC. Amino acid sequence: CASSLGVGANYEQYF.

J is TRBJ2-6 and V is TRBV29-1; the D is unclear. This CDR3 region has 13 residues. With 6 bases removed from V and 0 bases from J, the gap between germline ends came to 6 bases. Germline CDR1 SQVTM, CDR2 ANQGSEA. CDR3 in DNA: TGCAGCGTCTGGGACTCTGGGGCCAACGTCCTGACTTTC. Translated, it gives CSVWDSGANVLTF.

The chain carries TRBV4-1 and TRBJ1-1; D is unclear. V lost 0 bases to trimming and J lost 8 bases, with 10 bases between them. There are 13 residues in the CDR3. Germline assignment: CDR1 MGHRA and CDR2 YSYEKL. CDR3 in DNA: TGCGCCAGCAGCCAAGATCAGGCGAGGGAAGCTTTCTTT. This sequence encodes CASSQDQAREAFF.

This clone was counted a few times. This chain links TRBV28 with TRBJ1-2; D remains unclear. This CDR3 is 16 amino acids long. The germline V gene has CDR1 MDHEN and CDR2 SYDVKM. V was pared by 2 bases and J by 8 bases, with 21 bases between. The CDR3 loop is CASSLEGLRLFRGYTF. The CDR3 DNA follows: TGTGCCAGCAGTTTAGAGGGTCTCCGCTTATTCCGCGGCTACACCTTC.

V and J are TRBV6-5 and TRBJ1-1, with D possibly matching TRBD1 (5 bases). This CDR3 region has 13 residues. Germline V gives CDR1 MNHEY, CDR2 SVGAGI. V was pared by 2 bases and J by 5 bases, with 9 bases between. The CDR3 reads CASSYGGSTEAFF. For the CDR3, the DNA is TGTGCCAGCAGTTACGGGGGTAGTACTGAAGCTTTCTTT.

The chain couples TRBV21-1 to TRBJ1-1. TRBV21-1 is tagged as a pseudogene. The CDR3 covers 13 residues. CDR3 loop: CASSKIRNTEAFF. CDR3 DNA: TGTGCCAGCAGCAAGATTCGGAACACTGAAGCTTTCTTT.

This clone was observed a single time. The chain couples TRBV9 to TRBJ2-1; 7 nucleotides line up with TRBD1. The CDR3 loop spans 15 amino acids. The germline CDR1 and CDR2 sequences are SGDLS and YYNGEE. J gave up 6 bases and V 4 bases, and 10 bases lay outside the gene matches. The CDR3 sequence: CASSFGTAQGNEQFF. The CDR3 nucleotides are TGTGCCAGCAGCTTTGGGACAGCCCAGGGCAATGAGCAGTTCTTC.

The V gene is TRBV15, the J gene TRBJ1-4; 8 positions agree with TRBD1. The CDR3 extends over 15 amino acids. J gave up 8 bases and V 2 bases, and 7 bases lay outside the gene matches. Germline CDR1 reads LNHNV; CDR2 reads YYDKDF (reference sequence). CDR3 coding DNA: TGTGCCACCAGCAGAACCAGGGGGCAGGACGAAAAACTGTTTTTT. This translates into CATSRTRGQDEKLFF.